What follows is one T cell receptor beta chain and its context. This record comes from a study of blood T cell repertoires in COVID-19. Study context: The samples span acute and convalescent COVID-19 from the United States, Italy and Spain.

Assay: immunoSEQ multiplex PCR; the TCRdb copy retains only in-frame clones and omits some. The sample holds roughly 230,000 clones, less than 85% seen once. V dropped 6 bases and J dropped 6; count of bases not matched to a gene: 13. This CDR3 spans 15 amino acids. CDR1 and CDR2 from the germline V gene are MNHEY and SMNVEV (reference sequence). This sequence joins TRBV27 and TRBJ1-2; 7 positions match TRBD1. This TCR derives from a woman older than 75 with acute or convalescent COVID-19. Sequenced sample: peripheral blood. In nucleotides, the CDR3 is TGTGCCAGCAGACGCCAGGGGGTAGATGACAATGGCTACACCTTC. Translating gives CASRRQGVDDNGYTF.